This T cell receptor (beta chain) derives from a study of blood T cells in healthy people across ages (dated by TCRdb to the mid-2010s). About the study as a whole: In model experiments, template switching captured about one uniquely barcoded TCR beta cDNA molecule for every two T cells. To avoid experimental bias, donors of different ages were randomly spread across the sequencing lanes. Four age groups were formed from the donors: young (average about 17 years), middle-aged (approximately 40), aged (about 62) and long-lived (less than 85). Using the same blood draw, the study looked at two additional independent replicas of 1 million unique cDNA reads for two donors, one aged 18 to 30 and the other aged 80 or older. Using deep sequencing normalized with unique cDNA molecular identifiers, the study measured how TCR beta repertoire diversity changes with age.

Donors were 39 systemically healthy Caucasian individuals from Russia aged 6 to 90 years. Each donor gave approximately 9.4 milliliters of peripheral blood, drawn into EDTA-treated Vacutainer tubes. PBMCs were isolated by Ficoll-Paque density-gradient centrifugation, with at least 6 million obtained per sample. Trizol reagent was used to extract total RNA from the PBMCs, yielding at least 6 micrograms per sample. The percentages of naive CD45RAhigh/CD27high T cells were determined by flow cytometry on a PBMC aliquot from every donor. The CDR3, from cysteine to phenylalanine, totals 13 residues. Only the CDR3 part of the read is kept: 39 bases, read in frame from the first base. CDR1 MDHEN and CDR2 SYDVKM are derived from the germline V gene. For this chain, trimming is 8 bases at the V end and 8 bases at the J end, and the number of junction bases without a gene match is 8. This clonotype was counted between two and nine times. No cognate antigen has been identified for it. Qualities for individual bases were not recorded, and no much larger clone is one base off.

Paper-wide results and their limitations: As age increased, observed TCR beta diversity per million T cells dropped in a roughly linear way, and a significant reduction was already evident by age 40. Estimates of total diversity from one million sequenced T cells were regarded as lower bounds and underestimates. A strong correlation was found between observed TCR beta diversity and the percentage of naive T cells measured by flow cytometry. Compared with the aged group, the long-lived group had more naive CD4+ T cells, fewer expanded clones and increased TCR diversity, a pattern suggesting age selection. Donor CMV infection status was unknown, potentially confounding age-related changes in expanded clonotypes. Bulk unsorted PBMC profiling prevented conclusive comparison of naive and antigen-experienced compartments.

Libraries were prepared through 5' RACE. TCRdb lists the instrument as Illumina HiSeq 2500. A second PCR of roughly 7 to 11 cycles was run with a J-beta primer mix and a sample-barcoded 5' primer. A template-switch 5' adaptor carrying 12 random nucleotides introduced a unique molecular identifier onto each TCR beta cDNA molecule. Each sample yielded at least 2.5 million CDR3-containing paired-end reads. First-strand cDNA was synthesized from all RNA with the Mint cDNA synthesis kit, primed by a TRBC-specific oligonucleotide. Following uracil-DNA glycosylase treatment, all cDNA underwent a first 18-cycle PCR with the universal primers M1SS and BC2_uni_R. As for the original processing: Each sample was normalized by randomly selecting 1 million high-quality reads, each carrying a distinct molecular identifier. Instead of being binned into consensus sequences, reads that shared molecular identifiers were thrown out. MiTCR, set to a Q25 quality threshold and the strictest error-elimination algorithm, was used for CDR3 identification, clonotype clustering and error correction. A nonparametric unseen species model with Euler transformation was used to estimate lower-bound total TCR beta diversity. TCRdb reanalyzed the raw reads on its own, using fastp at Q25 for trimming and MiXCR for clone calling, and kept in-frame beta chains. Duplicate CDR3 protein sequences are folded into a single record with the most common DNA and genes. TCRdb, not the original authors, processed these V and J calls. Recorded for this sample are over 300,000 distinct CDR3 sequences; approximately 51% of them occurred a single time. In total, the top ten clones hold around 53% of the sample.

What was sequenced was blood. The rearrangement joined TRBV28 to TRBJ1-2; the central 10 bases match TRBD1. This TCR derives from a man aged 55-75 years in good health. The CDR3 has the sequence CASGRQGARGYTF. In nucleotide form, the sequence is TGTGCCAGCGGACGACAGGGGGCGCGGGGCTACACCTTC.